This TCR beta chain was identified in a study of CD8 T cells in Susac syndrome. Negative isolation yielded CD8+ and CD4+ T cells; FACS enriched TEMRA cells. CDR3 length equals 20 residues. Germline V gene sequence: CDR1 MGHRA, CDR2 YSYEKL. V shed 4 bases and J 1 base; nucleotides not matched to a gene: 21. RNA amounts of roughly 0.5 to 1 ug underwent reverse transcription with random hexamers. MiXCR, run by TCRdb on the immunoSEQ multiplex PCR reads, gives a single entry per CDR3 protein. The sample contains some 300,000 distinct CDR3 sequences, almost 85% of which appear only once. This clonotype was obtained from a human donor with multiple sclerosis. The chain links TRBV4-1 to TRBJ1-1, with 7 bases identical to TRBD1. The sequencing sample was made of CD8+ T cells from PBMCs. DNA of the CDR3: TGCGCCAGCAGCCCTGGCCCAAATCCTACACAGGGGATCCGGAACACTGAAGCTTTCTTT. Translation: CASSPGPNPTQGIRNTEAFF.